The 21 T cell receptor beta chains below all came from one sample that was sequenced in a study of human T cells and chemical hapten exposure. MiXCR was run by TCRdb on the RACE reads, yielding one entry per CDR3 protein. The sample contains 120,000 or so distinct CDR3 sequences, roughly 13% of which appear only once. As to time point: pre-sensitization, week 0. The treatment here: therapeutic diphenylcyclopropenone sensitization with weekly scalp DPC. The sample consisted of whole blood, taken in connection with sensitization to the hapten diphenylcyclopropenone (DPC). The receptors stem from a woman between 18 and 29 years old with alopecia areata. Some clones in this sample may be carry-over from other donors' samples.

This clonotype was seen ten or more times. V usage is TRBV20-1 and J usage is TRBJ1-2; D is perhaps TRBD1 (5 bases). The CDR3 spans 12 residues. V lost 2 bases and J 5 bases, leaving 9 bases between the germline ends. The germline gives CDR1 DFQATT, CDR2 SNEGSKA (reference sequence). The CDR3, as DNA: TGCAGTGCTAGATATCAGGGTTATGGCTACACCTTC. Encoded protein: CSARYQGYGYTF.

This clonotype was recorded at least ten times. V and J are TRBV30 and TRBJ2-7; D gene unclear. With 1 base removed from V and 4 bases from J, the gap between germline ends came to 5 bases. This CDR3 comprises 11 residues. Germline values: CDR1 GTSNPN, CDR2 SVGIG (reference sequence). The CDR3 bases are TGTGCCTGGAGTGGGCGTTACGAGCAGTACTTC. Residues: CAWSGRYEQYF.

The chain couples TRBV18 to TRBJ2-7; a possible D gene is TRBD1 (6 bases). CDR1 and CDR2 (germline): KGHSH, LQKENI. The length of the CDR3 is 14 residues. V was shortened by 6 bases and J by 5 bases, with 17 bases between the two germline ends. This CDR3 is CASSLTGGMDEQYF. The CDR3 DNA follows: TGTGCCAGCTCTCTGACAGGAGGTATGGACGAGCAGTACTTC.

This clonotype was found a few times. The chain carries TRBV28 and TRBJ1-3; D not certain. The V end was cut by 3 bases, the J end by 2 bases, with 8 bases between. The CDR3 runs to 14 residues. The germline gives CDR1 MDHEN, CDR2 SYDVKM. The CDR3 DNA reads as TGTGCCAGCAGTTTTAGAGGGACTGGAAACACCATATATTTT. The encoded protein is CASSFRGTGNTIYF. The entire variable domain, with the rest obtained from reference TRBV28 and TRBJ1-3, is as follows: DVKVTQSSRYLVKRTGEKVFLECVQDMDHENMFWYRQDPGLGLRLIYFSYDVKMKEKGDIPEGYSVSREKKERFSLILESASTNQTSMYLCASSFRGTGNTIYFGEGSWLTVV.

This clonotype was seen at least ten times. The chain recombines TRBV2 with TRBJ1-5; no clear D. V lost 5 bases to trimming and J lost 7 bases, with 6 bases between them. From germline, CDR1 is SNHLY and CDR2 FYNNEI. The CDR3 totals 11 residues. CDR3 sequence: CASSMGQPQHF. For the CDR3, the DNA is TGTGCCAGCAGTATGGGACAGCCCCAGCATTTT. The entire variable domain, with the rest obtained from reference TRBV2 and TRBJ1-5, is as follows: EPEVTQTPSHQVTQMGQEVILRCVPISNHLYFYWYRQILGQKVEFLVSFYNNEISEKSEIFDDQFSVERPDGSNFTLKIRSTKLEDSAMYFCASSMGQPQHFGDGTRLSIL.

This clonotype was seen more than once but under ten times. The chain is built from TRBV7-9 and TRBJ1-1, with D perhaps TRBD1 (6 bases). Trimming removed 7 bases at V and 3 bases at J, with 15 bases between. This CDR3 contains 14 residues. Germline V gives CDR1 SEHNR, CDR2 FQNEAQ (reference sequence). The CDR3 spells CASTRTVSDTEAFF. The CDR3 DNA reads TGTGCCAGCACCAGGACAGTCTCCGACACTGAAGCTTTCTTT.

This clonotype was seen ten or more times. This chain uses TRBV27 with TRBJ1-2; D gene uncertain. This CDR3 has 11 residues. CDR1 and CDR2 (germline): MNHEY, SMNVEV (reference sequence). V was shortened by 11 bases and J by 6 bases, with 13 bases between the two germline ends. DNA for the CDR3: TGTGCCGCCCCTTGTCCGAATGGCTACACCTTC. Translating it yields CAAPCPNGYTF.

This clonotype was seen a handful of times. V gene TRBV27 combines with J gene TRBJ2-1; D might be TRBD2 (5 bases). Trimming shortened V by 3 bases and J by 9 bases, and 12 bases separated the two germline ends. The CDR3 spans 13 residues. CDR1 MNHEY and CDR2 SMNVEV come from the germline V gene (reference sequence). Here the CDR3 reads CASSFEGRGEQFF. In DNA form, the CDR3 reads TGTGCCAGCAGTTTCGAGGGAAGAGGTGAGCAGTTCTTC.

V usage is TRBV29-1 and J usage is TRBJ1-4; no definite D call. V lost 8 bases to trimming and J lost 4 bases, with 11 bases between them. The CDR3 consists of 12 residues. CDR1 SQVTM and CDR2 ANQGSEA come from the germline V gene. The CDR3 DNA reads TGCAGCTTTAAGGACGGTAATGAAAAACTGTTTTTT. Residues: CSFKDGNEKLFF.

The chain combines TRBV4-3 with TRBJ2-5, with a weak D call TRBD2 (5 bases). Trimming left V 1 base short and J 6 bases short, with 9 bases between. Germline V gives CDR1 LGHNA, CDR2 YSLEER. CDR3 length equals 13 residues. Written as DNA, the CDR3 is TGCGCCAGCAGCCAAGTAGAGGGTCAGACCCAGTACTTC. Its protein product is CASSQVEGQTQYF.

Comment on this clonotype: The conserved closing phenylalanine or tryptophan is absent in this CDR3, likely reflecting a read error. CDR3 sequence: CASSLSQGMNTEAFL. In nucleotides, the CDR3 is TGTGCCAGCAGTTTATCCCAGGGTATGAACACTGAAGCTTTCCTT. V is TRBV12-3 or TRBV12-4 and J is TRBJ1-1; a weak D match, TRBD1 (5 bases). The CDR3 is 15 amino acids. Trimming stripped 2 bases from V and 0 bases from J, with 10 bases between.

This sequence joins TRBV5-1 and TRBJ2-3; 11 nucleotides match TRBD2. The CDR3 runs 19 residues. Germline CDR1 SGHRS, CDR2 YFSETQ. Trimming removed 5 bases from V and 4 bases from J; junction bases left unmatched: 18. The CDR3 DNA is TGCGCCAGCAGTCCCCACTCCGGGACTAGCGGAGCGGGTGCAGATACGCAGTATTTT. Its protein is CASSPHSGTSGAGADTQYF.

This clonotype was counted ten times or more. The CDR3 DNA reads as TGTGCCAGCGGAGGGACAGGGGGCGCCGAGACCCAGTACTTC. The encoded protein is CASGGTGGAETQYF. The genes are TRBV13 and TRBJ2-5, with 12 bases matching TRBD1. The CDR3 is 14 residues long. From germline, CDR1 is PRHDT and CDR2 FYEKMQ (reference sequence). Trimming cost V 8 bases and J 5 bases; bases outside gene matches: 6.

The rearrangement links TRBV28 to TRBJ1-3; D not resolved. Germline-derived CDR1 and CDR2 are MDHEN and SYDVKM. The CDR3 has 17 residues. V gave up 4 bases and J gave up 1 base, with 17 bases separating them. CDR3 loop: CASSSLGPGLSGNTIYF. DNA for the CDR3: TGTGCCAGCAGTTCCTTGGGTCCTGGGCTATCTGGAAACACCATATATTTT.

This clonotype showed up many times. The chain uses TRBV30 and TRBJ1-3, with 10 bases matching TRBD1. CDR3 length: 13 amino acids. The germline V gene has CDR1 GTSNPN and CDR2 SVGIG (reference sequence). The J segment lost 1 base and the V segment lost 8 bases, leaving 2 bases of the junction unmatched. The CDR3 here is CAGQGESGNTIYF. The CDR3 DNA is TGTGCCGGACAGGGGGAGTCTGGAAACACCATATATTTT.

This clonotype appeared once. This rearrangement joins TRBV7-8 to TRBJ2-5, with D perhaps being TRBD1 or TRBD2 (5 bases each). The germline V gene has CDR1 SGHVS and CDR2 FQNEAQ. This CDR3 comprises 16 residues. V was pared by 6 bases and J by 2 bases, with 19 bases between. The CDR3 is CASRSRPGPRQETQYF. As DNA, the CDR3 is TGTGCCAGCAGATCCCGACCGGGACCCCGACAAGAGACCCAGTACTTC.

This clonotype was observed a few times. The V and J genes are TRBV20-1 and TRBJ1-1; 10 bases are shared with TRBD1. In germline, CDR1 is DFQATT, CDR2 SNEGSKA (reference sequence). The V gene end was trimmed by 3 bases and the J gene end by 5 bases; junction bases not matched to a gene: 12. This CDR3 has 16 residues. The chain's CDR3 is CSASADATGGTTEAFF. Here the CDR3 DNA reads TGCAGTGCTAGCGCCGATGCGACAGGGGGCACGACTGAAGCTTTCTTT.

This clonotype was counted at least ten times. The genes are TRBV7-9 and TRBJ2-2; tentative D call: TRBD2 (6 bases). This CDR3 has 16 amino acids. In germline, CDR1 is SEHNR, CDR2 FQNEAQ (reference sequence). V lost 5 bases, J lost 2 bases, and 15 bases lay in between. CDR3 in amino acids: CASSRRGTLNTGELFF. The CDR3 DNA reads TGTGCCAGCAGCCGTCGGGGGACTCTTAACACCGGGGAGCTGTTTTTT.

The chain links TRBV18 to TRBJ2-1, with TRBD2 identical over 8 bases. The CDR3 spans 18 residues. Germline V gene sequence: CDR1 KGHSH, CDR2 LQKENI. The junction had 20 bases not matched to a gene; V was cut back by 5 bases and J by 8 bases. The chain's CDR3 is CASSSLRAGGPIRDEQFF. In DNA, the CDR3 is TGTGCCAGCTCATCGCTCCGGGCGGGGGGCCCGATTCGCGATGAGCAGTTCTTC. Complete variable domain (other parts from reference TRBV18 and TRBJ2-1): NAGVMQNPRHLVRRRGQEARLRCSPMKGHSHVYWYRQLPEEGLKFMVYLQKENIIDESGMPKERFSAEFPKEGPSILRIQQVVRGDSAAYFCASSSLRAGGPIRDEQFFGPGTRLTVL.

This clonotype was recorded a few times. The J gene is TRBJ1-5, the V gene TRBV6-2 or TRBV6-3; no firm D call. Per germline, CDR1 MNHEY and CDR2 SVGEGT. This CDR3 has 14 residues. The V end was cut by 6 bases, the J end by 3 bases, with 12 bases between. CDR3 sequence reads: CASSYAWDNQPQHF. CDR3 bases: TGTGCCAGCAGCTACGCTTGGGACAATCAGCCCCAGCATTTT.

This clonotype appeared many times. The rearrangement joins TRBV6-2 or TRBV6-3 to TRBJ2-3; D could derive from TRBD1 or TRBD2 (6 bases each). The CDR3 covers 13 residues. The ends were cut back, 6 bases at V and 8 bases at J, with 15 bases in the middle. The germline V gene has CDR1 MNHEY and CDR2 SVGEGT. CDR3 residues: CASRPGAEGTQYF. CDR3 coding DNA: TGTGCCAGCAGGCCGGGGGCAGAGGGTACGCAGTATTTT.